Below, 16 T cell receptor beta chains from the same sample are listed, as sequenced in a study of monozygotic twins with inflammatory bowel disease. TCRdb reprocessed the 5' RACE reads; each CDR3 protein has one entry and no DNA is given. This table holds about 99,000 distinct CDR3 sequences. Material for sequencing was blood. Receptors originate from a human donor with ulcerative colitis or Crohn's disease, or a healthy co-twin of an affected twin (not recorded which).

The chain links TRBV10-3 to TRBJ2-6; TCRdb's assignment of TRBD2 cannot be checked, as there is no DNA. Germline V gene lookup returns CDR1 ENHRY and CDR2 SYGVKD. The CDR3 consists of 17 residues. CDR3 protein: CAIRGAGVGSGANVLTF.

The rearrangement joins TRBV6-2 or TRBV6-3 to TRBJ2-2; TCRdb outputs TRBD1, but without DNA this stays unchecked. The V gene's germline CDR1 is MNHEY and CDR2 SVGEGT. The CDR3 extends over 16 amino acids. CDR3 in amino acids: CASRDLRGLYTGELFF.

The CDR3 region is CASSLKAYEQYF. The chain combines TRBV7-9 with TRBJ2-7. Germline V lookup: CDR1 SEHNR, CDR2 FQNEAQ (reference sequence). This CDR3 spans 12 amino acids.

The V gene is TRBV20-1, the J gene TRBJ2-1. The CDR3 sequence is 12 residues long. Looked up from germline, CDR1 is DFQATT and CDR2 is SNEGSKA (reference sequence). CDR3 sequence: CSARGTIEKQFF.

The chain links TRBV10-2 to TRBJ2-1; TCRdb outputs TRBD2, but without DNA this stays unchecked. The CDR3 has 19 residues. Germline CDR1 is WSHSY and CDR2 is SAAADI. The CDR3: CASSESTPAAGRFYNEQFF.

J is TRBJ2-7 and V is TRBV5-1; TCRdb picks TRBD1, but there is no DNA to check that call. Germline V lookup: CDR1 SGHRS, CDR2 YFSETQ. CDR3 size: 17 residues. The chain's CDR3 is CASSSGTDSKNSYEQYF.

The rearrangement uses TRBV7-8 and TRBJ1-4; the D gene TCRdb calls, TRBD1, cannot be checked with no DNA. This CDR3 region has 14 residues. Per the germline V gene, CDR1 is SGHVS and CDR2 is FQNEAQ. CDR3 loop: CASSGDGQGRKLFF.

The J gene is TRBJ2-5, the V gene TRBV5-6; absent DNA, TCRdb's TRBD1 call cannot be checked. This CDR3 region has 15 residues. Looked up from germline, CDR1 is SGHDT and CDR2 is YYEEEE. CDR3 loop: CASSPIRGDQETQYF.

The gene calls are TRBV29-1 and TRBJ2-6; TCRdb calls TRBD2, which cannot be checked without DNA. The CDR3 consists of 15 residues. Looked up from germline, CDR1 is SQVTM and CDR2 is ANQGSEA. The CDR3 reads CSVGLAGAGANVLTF.

The chain has TRBV7-2 and TRBJ1-5; TCRdb reports TRBD1, a call that lacks DNA to check it against. Germline V gene data show CDR1 as SGHTA and CDR2 as FQGNSA. This CDR3 comprises 15 residues. CDR3 sequence: CASSEGQTIARPQHF.

The chain combines TRBV30 with TRBJ2-4; TCRdb outputs TRBD1, but without DNA this stays unchecked. Germline V CDR1 and CDR2: GTSNPN, SVGIG (reference sequence). The CDR3 covers 13 residues. The CDR3 here is CAWSNPGTGKEYF.

CDR3 protein: CASSEQGAVNEQFF. The chain links TRBV6-4 to TRBJ2-1; TCRdb designates TRBD1, a call that cannot be tested without DNA. This CDR3 is built from 14 residues. The germline gives CDR1 MRHNA, CDR2 SNTAGT.

This rearrangement joins TRBV28 to TRBJ2-5; TCRdb's D call of TRBD2 is untestable without DNA. The CDR3 runs to 14 residues. Germline loops: CDR1 MDHEN, CDR2 SYDVKM. CDR3 in amino acids: CASSNIATQETQYF.

This chain joins TRBV4-3 and TRBJ1-2. This CDR3 spans 14 amino acids. Germline assignment: CDR1 LGHNA and CDR2 YSLEER. The CDR3 is CASSQDKGRGGYTF.

The chain couples TRBV11-3 to TRBJ2-3; TCRdb calls TRBD2, which cannot be checked without DNA. This CDR3 spans 15 amino acids. Germline CDR1 SGHNT, CDR2 YENEEA. The CDR3 region is CASSLAGANTDTQYF.

This sequence joins TRBV3-1 and TRBJ2-1; TCRdb returns TRBD1, unconfirmable since there is no DNA. The CDR3 runs to 14 residues. Germline values: CDR1 LGHDT, CDR2 YNNKEL (reference sequence). The CDR3 loop reads CASTARDKYNEQFF.